This T cell receptor beta chain was recovered during a study of cytomegalovirus exposure and HLA in healthy donors. Findings and limits, study-wide: In an earlier analysis, about 87% or about 30%: the productive usage of most TCR beta V segments. Highly shared sequence variants in one cluster were likely a sequencing artifact.

The CDR3 contains 15 residues. From germline, CDR1 is SEHNR and CDR2 FQNEAQ (reference sequence). The V segment lost 3 bases and the J segment 2 bases; nucleotides outside the gene matches: 7. Though nominally healthy at sampling, donors likely had unrecorded immune exposures. Amplification used 60 Vbeta primers and 13 Jbeta primers. TCRdb keeps only in-frame clones here, not all; method: immunoSEQ multiplex PCR. The data show 120,000 to 150,000 clones, with about 79% seen just once and 1.5% to 2% held by the top ten. Notes on this clone: Its antigen remains unknown.

This clonotype originated in a woman in her twenties or thirties in good health and CMV-seronegative. Sequenced: PBMCs. The rearrangement joins TRBV7-9 to TRBJ2-7; 7 nucleotides agree with TRBD2. CDR3 sequence (DNA): TGTGCCAGCAGCTTCACCGCTAGCGGTGCCTACGAGCAGTACTTC. Amino acid sequence: CASSFTASGAYEQYF.